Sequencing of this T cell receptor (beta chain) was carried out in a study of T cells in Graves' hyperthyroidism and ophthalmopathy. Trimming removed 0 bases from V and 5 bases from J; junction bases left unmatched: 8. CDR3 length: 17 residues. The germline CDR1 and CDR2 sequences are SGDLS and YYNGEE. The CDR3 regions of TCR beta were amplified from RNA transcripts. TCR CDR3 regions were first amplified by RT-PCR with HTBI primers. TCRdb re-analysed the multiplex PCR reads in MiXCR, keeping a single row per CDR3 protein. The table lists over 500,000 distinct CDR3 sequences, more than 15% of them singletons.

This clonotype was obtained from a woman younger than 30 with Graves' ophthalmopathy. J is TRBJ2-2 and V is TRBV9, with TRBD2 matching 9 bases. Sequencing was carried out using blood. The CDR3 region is CASSVGDSGGRTGELFF. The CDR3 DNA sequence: TGTGCCAGCAGCGTAGGGGATAGCGGGGGCAGAACCGGGGAGCTGTTTTTT.